A selection of T cell receptor beta chains follows, all from one sample in a study of cytomegalovirus exposure and HLA in healthy donors. Sequencing used immunoSEQ multiplex PCR; TCRdb keeps in-frame clones, though not all of them. This sample carries 230,000 or so clones, over 90% of them seen once, and the ten largest clones take about 1.7%. Source material: PBMCs. These receptors were taken from a girl under 10 years old in good health and CMV-seronegative. Each CDR3 is given with its conserved first and last residue. A D gene is named only where the DNA matches it firmly. A row's size may be missing; if present it is once, few, many or a size class.

J gene	V gene	D gene	clone size	CDR3 DNA	CDR3 protein
TRBJ1-1	TRBV6-6	TRBD1	NA	TGTGCCACGCAGACAGGGTTAGACACTGAAGCTTTCTTT	CATQTGLDTEAFF
TRBJ1-4	TRBV7-8	TRBD1	NA	TGTGCCAGCAGCGACAGGGGGCGGACTAATGAAAAACTGTTTTTT	CASSDRGRTNEKLFF
TRBJ1-3	TRBV7-6	TRBD1	NA	TGTGCCAGCAGCCGGACAGGGGCTACTGGAAACACCATATATTTT	CASSRTGATGNTIYF
TRBJ1-4	TRBV5-6	TRBD1	NA	TGTGCCAGCACCGCCGGGACAGGGGATGAAAAACTGTTTTTT	CASTAGTGDEKLFF
TRBJ2-1	TRBV6-1	TRBD2	NA	TGTGCCAGCAGCGAGCGGGGGAGCTCCTACAATGAGCAGTTCTTC	CASSERGSSYNEQFF
TRBJ2-5	TRBV11-2	NA	NA	TGTGCCAGCAGCTTAGAGGCGGGGCCCGGGGAGACCCAGTACTTC	CASSLEAGPGETQYF
TRBJ2-7	TRBV11-3	NA	NA	TGTGCCAGCAGCTTGGACCAGGGTGAGCAGTACTTC	CASSLDQGEQYF
TRBJ2-2	TRBV2	NA	once	TGTGCCAGCATCCCCCAGGGGGGGGAGCTGTTTTTT	CASIPQGGELFF
TRBJ2-1	TRBV27	TRBD2	NA	TGTGCCAGCAGTCCCCAGCGACTAGCGGGAGGAGGTGATGAGCAGTTCTTC	CASSPQRLAGGGDEQFF
TRBJ1-1	TRBV7-2	NA	NA	TGTGCCAGCGTATCCACAGGGAGACGAGCTTTCTTT	CASVSTGRRAFF
TRBJ2-3	TRBV6-1	TRBD1	NA	TGTGCCAGCAGTGCTCCGGGACAGGCCGCAGATACGCAGTATTTT	CASSAPGQAADTQYF
TRBJ1-5	TRBV4-1	TRBD1	once	TGCGCCAGCAGCCAAGCCCCGACCGGGACAGGGGGGTCTCAGCCCCAGCATTTT	CASSQAPTGTGGSQPQHF
TRBJ2-5	TRBV11-2	TRBD1	NA	TGTGCCAGCAGCTTGGGCAGGGGGGAGACCCAGTACTTC	CASSLGRGETQYF
TRBJ1-6	TRBV15	NA	NA	TGTGCCACCAGAAGGGAGTGGGATTCACCCCTCCACTTT	CATRREWDSPLHF
TRBJ1-5	TRBV6-1	NA	NA	TGTGCCAGCAGTGAAAGAGGGAGGGTCAATCAGCCCCAGCATTTT	CASSERGRVNQPQHF
TRBJ2-2	TRBV11-2	NA	NA	TGTGCCAGCAGCTCTAACGGACTACCCACCGGGGAGCTGTTTTTT	CASSSNGLPTGELFF
TRBJ1-2	TRBV2	NA	NA	TGTGCCAGCAAGCATGACGGAGAGACCTATGGCTACACCTTC	CASKHDGETYGYTF
TRBJ1-4	TRBV6-1	NA	NA	TGTGCCAGCAGTGAAGCGGCGGCTGATGAAAAACTGTTTTTT	CASSEAAADEKLFF
TRBJ1-5	TRBV7-2	NA	NA	TGTGCCAGCAGCCGACAGTATAATCAGCCCCAGCATTTT	CASSRQYNQPQHF
TRBJ1-2	TRBV6-1	TRBD1	NA	TGTGCCAGCAGTGGATTTCAGGGGGCGCGGGGATATGGCTACACCTTC	CASSGFQGARGYGYTF
TRBJ2-7	TRBV7-2	TRBD2	NA	TGTGCCAGCAGCACACGAGCGGGGGGGAGTTTGTACGAGCAGTACTTC	CASSTRAGGSLYEQYF
TRBJ2-7	TRBV19	NA	NA	TGTGCCAGTAGTGACTACAATACCTACGAGCAGTACTTC	CASSDYNTYEQYF
TRBJ2-2	TRBV11-2	TRBD1	NA	TGTGCCAGCAGCTTAGACTCCGGGACAGCCCTCTTGAACACCGGGGAGCTGTTTTTT	CASSLDSGTALLNTGELFF
TRBJ2-1	TRBV30	TRBD2	NA	TGTGCCTCACGGGGGGGGCCTTACAATGAGCAGTTCTTC	CASRGGPYNEQFF
TRBJ2-3	TRBV7-2	NA	NA	TGTGCCAGCAGCTTCGGGGGGCGCACAGATACGCAGTATTTT	CASSFGGRTDTQYF
TRBJ2-7	TRBV28	NA	NA	TGTGCCAGCAGTATCACAGGGTCCGAGCAGTACTTC	CASSITGSEQYF
TRBJ1-3	TRBV6-1	TRBD1	once	TGTGCCAGCAGTCGACAGGGGGACACCATATATTTT	CASSRQGDTIYF
TRBJ1-1	TRBV4-1	NA	few	TGCGCCAGCAGCCAAGATCTCGGGGGCACTGAAGCTTTCTTT	CASSQDLGGTEAFF
TRBJ2-7	TRBV13	NA	NA	TGTGCCAGCAGCTTAGGGGGAGGAGGGACCTACGAGCAGTACTTC	CASSLGGGGTYEQYF
TRBJ2-1	TRBV7-2	NA	NA	TGTGCCAGCAGCTTAGCTAACAGGTACAATGAGCAGTTCTTC	CASSLANRYNEQFF
TRBJ1-2	TRBV6-5	TRBD1	few	TGTGCCAGCAGTTACGGACAGGGGGACTACACCTTC	CASSYGQGDYTF
TRBJ1-1	TRBV6-5	TRBD1	NA	TGTGCCAGCAGTTTTGGACAGGGGTCCACTGAAGCTTTCTTT	CASSFGQGSTEAFF
TRBJ2-3	TRBV28	TRBD1	NA	TGTGCCAGCAGCTCGGACAGGGTGGACACAGATACGCAGTATTTT	CASSSDRVDTDTQYF
TRBJ2-7	TRBV20-1	NA	once	TGCAGTGCTAGCCAGGACGAGCAGTACTTC	CSASQDEQYF
TRBJ2-7	TRBV25-1	NA	NA	TGTGCCAGCATCCAACGAAGACCAGGGGAGCAGTACTTC	CASIQRRPGEQYF
TRBJ1-6	TRBV10-2	NA	NA	TGCGCCAGCAGTGAGTCTCAGGGGAATCGCTCACCCCTCCACTTT	CASSESQGNRSPLHF
TRBJ2-3	TRBV5-1	TRBD1	NA	TGCGCCAGCAGCGGAACAGGGGATAGCACAGATACGCAGTATTTT	CASSGTGDSTDTQYF
TRBJ2-2	TRBV7-8	TRBD1	NA	TGTGCCAGCAGCATCGGTACAGGGGTTCCCGGGGAGCTGTTTTTT	CASSIGTGVPGELFF
TRBJ2-1	TRBV2	NA	NA	TGTGCCAGCAGTGAAGAAGGGCGGGTCTTTGGTGAGCAGTTCTTC	CASSEEGRVFGEQFF
TRBJ1-1	TRBV7-3	NA	NA	TGTGCCAGCAGCATACAGGGCGGTGGCACTGAAGCTTTCTTT	CASSIQGGGTEAFF
TRBJ2-1	TRBV2	TRBD2	NA	TGTGCCAGCAATATGGACGGGAGGGCCGGGGACAATGAGCAGTTCTTC	CASNMDGRAGDNEQFF
TRBJ1-1	TRBV19	NA	NA	TGTGCCAGTAGTATAGATGCAGGAGGACCTGAAGCTTTCTTT	CASSIDAGGPEAFF
TRBJ1-5	TRBV11-2	NA	NA	TGTGCCAGCAGCCTCGGGACTAATCAGCCCCAGCATTTT	CASSLGTNQPQHF
TRBJ2-3	TRBV19	NA	NA	TGTGCCAGTAACAGGGGCACAGATACGCAGTATTTT	CASNRGTDTQYF
TRBJ2-5	TRBV9	TRBD2	NA	TGTGCCAGCAGCGTAGAAGCGGGAGGGCCGGAGACCCAGTACTTC	CASSVEAGGPETQYF
TRBJ2-1	TRBV5-6	NA	NA	TGTGCCAGCAGCTTGGTTGGGACTGGGTTCAACAATGAGCAGTTCTTC	CASSLVGTGFNNEQFF
TRBJ2-1	TRBV15	NA	NA	TGTGCCACCAGCGCCCGGGACTTCTACAATGAGCAGTTCTTC	CATSARDFYNEQFF
TRBJ2-7	TRBV7-9	TRBD2	NA	TGTTCCAGCAGCTTTAGCGGGGGACAGAAAACCTACGAGCAGTACTTC	CSSSFSGGQKTYEQYF
TRBJ1-5	TRBV5-5	NA	NA	TGTGCCAGCAGCTTGGAGGGGATCTATAGCAATCAGCCCCAGCATTTT	CASSLEGIYSNQPQHF
TRBJ2-7	TRBV6-5	TRBD2	NA	TGTGCCAGCAGTTACTCGTCAGCTAGCGGGGACTACGAGCAGTACTTC	CASSYSSASGDYEQYF
TRBJ2-4	TRBV5-4	TRBD2	NA	TGTGCCACTGGCCGGGGGGGAACAACTAAAAACATTCAGTACTTC	CATGRGGTTKNIQYF
TRBJ2-2	TRBV7-2	TRBD2	once	TGTGCCAGCAGCCCCCTAGCGGGAAGCGCCGGGGAGCTGTTTTTT	CASSPLAGSAGELFF
TRBJ2-3	TRBV6-4	NA	NA	TGTGCCAGCAGTGCGACTGGCACAGATACGCAGTATTTT	CASSATGTDTQYF
TRBJ2-7	TRBV7-2	NA	NA	TGTGCCAGCAGCTTAGAGGGGCGCCCCCCCTACGAGCAGTACTTC	CASSLEGRPPYEQYF
TRBJ2-7	TRBV10-2	NA	NA	TGCGCCAGCAGTGCCCAAACAAGCTACGAGCAGTACTTC	CASSAQTSYEQYF
TRBJ1-1	TRBV9	NA	NA	TGTGCCAGCAGCTCCCTCGCGAGTTCGGGCACTGAAGCTTTCTTT	CASSSLASSGTEAFF
TRBJ1-5	TRBV30	TRBD1	NA	TGTGCCTGGAGTACAGGGGGAGATCAGCCCCAGCATTTT	CAWSTGGDQPQHF
TRBJ1-1	TRBV11-3	NA	NA	TGTGCCAGCAGCCGGACAGAGAACACTGAAGCTTTCTTT	CASSRTENTEAFF
TRBJ2-1	TRBV10-2	NA	NA	TGCGCCAGCAGCTTACAATCCCCATACAATGAGCAGTTCTTC	CASSLQSPYNEQFF
TRBJ2-1	TRBV5-4	TRBD1	few	TGTGCCAGCAGCCGACAGGGAAACAATGAGCAGTTCTTC	CASSRQGNNEQFF